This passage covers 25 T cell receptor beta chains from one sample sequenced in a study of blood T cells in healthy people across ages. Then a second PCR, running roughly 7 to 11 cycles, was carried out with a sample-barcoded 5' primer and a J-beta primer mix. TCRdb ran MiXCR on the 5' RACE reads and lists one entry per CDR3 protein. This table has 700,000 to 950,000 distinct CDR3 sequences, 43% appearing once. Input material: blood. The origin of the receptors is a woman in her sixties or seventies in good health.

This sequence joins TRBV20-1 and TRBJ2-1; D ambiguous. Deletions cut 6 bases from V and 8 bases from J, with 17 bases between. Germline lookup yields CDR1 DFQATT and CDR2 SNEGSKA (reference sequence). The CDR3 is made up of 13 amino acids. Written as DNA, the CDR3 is TGCAGTGCCGCTGATCGGCCTGGGGATGAGCAGTTCTTC. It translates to CSAADRPGDEQFF.

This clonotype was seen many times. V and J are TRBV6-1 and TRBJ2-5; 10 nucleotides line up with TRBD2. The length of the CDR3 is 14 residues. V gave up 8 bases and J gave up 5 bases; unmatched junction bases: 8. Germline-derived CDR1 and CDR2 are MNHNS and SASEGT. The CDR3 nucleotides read TGTGCCAGCGGGGATACTAGCGGGACGGAGACCCAGTACTTC. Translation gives CASGDTSGTETQYF.

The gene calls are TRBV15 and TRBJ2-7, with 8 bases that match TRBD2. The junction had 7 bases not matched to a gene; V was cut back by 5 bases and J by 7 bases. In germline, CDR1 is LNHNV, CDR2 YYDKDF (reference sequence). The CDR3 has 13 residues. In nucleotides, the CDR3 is TGTGCCACCAGCCCTTGGACTAGCAATGAGCAGTACTTC. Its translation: CATSPWTSNEQYF.

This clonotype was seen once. DNA for the CDR3: TGTGCCATCAGTGACTCGTGCTCCTACAATGAGCAGTTCTTC. It is translated as CAISDSCSYNEQFF. The genes are TRBV10-3 and TRBJ2-1; no firm D call. The CDR3 contains 14 residues. The V end was cut by 3 bases, the J end by 0 bases, with 6 bases between. The germline V gene has CDR1 ENHRY and CDR2 SYGVKD.

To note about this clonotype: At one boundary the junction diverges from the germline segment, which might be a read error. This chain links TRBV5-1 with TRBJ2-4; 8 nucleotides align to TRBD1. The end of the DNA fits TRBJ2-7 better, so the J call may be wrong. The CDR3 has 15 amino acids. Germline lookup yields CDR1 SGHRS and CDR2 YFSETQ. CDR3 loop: CTSSLAGDRHYEQYF. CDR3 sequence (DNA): TGCACCAGCAGCTTGGCCGGGGACAGGCACTACGAGCAGTACTTC.

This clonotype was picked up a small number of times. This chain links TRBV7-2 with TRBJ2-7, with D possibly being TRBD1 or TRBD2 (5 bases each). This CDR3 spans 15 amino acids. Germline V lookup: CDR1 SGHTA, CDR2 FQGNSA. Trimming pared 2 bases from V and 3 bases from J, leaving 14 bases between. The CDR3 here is CASSLPGPADYEQYF. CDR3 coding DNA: TGTGCCAGCAGCTTACCGGGGCCCGCCGACTACGAGCAGTACTTC.

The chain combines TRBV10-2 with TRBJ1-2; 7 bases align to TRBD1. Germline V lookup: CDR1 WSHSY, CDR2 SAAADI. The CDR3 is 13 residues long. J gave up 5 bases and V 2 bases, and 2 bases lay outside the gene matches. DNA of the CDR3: TGCGCCAGCAGTGAGGACAGGGCTTATGGCTACACCTTC. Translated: CASSEDRAYGYTF.

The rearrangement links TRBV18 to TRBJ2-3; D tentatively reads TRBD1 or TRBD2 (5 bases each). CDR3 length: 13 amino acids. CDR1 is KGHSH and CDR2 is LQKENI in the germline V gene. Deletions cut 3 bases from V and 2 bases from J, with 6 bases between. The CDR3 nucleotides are TGTGCCAGCTCACCTGGGACCACAGATACGCAGTATTTT. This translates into CASSPGTTDTQYF.

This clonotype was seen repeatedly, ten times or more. The CDR3 spells CSVKTGSGNQPQHF. CDR3 sequence (DNA): TGCAGCGTTAAAACAGGGTCTGGCAATCAGCCCCAGCATTTT. The chain is built from TRBV29-1 and TRBJ1-5; maybe TRBD1 (6 bases). Trimming cost V 5 bases and J 2 bases, with 13 bases left between them. Germline lookup yields CDR1 SQVTM and CDR2 ANQGSEA. The CDR3 consists of 14 residues.

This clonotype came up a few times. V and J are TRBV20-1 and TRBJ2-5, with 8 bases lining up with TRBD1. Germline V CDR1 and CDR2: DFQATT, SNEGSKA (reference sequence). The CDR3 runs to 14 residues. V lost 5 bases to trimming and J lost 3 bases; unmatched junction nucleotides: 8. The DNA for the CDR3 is TGCAGTGCTCTACGAACAGGGGGAAAAGAGACCCAGTACTTC. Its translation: CSALRTGGKETQYF.

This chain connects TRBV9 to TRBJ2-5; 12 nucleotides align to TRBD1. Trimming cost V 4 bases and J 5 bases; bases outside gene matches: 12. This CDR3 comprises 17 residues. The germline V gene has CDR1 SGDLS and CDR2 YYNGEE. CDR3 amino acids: CASSPWGTGGAEETQYF. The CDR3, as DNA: TGTGCCAGCAGCCCCTGGGGGACAGGGGGCGCGGAGGAGACCCAGTACTTC.

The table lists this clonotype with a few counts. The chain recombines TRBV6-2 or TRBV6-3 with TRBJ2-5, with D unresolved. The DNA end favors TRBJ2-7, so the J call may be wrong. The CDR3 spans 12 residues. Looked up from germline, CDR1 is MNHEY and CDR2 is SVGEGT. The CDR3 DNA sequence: TGTGCCAGCAGAACCCCCGGCGGCGAGCAGTACTTC. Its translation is CASRTPGGEQYF.

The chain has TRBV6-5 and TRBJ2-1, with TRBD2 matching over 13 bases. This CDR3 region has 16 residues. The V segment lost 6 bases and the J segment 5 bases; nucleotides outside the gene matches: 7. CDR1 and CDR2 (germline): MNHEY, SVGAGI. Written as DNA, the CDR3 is TGTGCCAGCAGACATAAGGGACTAGCGGGGAACAATGAGCAGTTCTTC. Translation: CASRHKGLAGNNEQFF.

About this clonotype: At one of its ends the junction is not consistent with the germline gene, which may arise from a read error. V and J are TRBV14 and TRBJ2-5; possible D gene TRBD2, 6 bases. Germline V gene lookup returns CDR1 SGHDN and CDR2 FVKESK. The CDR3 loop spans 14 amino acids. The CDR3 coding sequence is TGTGCCGGCAGCCAAGTTGGGGCGGGGGAGACCCAGTACTTC. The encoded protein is CAGSQVGAGETQYF.

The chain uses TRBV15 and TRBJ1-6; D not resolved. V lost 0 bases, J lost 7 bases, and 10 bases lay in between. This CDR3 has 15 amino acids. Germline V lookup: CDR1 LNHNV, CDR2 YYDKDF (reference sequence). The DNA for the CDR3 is TGTGCCACCAGCAGAGATCGTCATGGGAATTCACCCCTCCACTTT. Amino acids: CATSRDRHGNSPLHF. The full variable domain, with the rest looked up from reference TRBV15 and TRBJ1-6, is DAMVIQNPRYQVTQFGKPVTLSCSQTLNHNVMYWYQQKSSQAPKLLFHYYDKDFNNEADTPDNFQSRRPNTSFCFLDIRSPGLGDTAMYLCATSRDRHGNSPLHFGNGTRLTVT.

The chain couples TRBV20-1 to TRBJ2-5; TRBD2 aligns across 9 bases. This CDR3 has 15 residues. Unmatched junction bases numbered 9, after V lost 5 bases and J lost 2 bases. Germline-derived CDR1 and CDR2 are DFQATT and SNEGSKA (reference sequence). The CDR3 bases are TGCAGTGCTGGGGGCCTAGCGGGGTTACAAGAGACCCAGTACTTC. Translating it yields CSAGGLAGLQETQYF.

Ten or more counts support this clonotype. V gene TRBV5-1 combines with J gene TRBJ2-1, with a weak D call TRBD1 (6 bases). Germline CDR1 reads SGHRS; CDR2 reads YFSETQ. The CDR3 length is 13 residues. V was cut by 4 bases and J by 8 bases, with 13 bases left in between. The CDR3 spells CASSLTGPDEQFF. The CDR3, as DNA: TGCGCCAGCAGCCTTACAGGGCCCGATGAGCAGTTCTTC.

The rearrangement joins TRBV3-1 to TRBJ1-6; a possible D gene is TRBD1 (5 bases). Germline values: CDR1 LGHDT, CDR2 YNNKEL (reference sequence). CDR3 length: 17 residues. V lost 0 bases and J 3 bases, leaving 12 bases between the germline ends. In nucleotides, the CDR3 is TGTGCCAGCAGCCAAGACGTGGGGGTTGGCTATAATTCACCCCTCCACTTT. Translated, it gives CASSQDVGVGYNSPLHF. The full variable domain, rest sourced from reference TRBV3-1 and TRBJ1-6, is DTAVSQTPKYLVTQMGNDKSIKCEQNLGHDTMYWYKQDSKKFLKIMFSYNNKELIINETVPNRFSPKSPDKAHLNLHINSLELGDSAVYFCASSQDVGVGYNSPLHFGNGTRLTVT.

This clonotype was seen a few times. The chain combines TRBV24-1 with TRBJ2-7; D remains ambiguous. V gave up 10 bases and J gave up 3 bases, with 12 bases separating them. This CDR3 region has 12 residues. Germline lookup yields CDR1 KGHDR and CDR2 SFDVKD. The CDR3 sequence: CATSGPYYEQYF. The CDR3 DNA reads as TGTGCCACTTCCGGGCCTTACTACGAGCAGTACTTC.

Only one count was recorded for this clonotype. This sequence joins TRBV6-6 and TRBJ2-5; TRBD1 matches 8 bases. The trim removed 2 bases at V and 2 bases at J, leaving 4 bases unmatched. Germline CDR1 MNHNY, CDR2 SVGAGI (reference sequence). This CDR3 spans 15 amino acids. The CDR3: CASSYGDRRQETQYF. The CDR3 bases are TGTGCCAGCAGTTACGGGGACAGGAGGCAAGAGACCCAGTACTTC.

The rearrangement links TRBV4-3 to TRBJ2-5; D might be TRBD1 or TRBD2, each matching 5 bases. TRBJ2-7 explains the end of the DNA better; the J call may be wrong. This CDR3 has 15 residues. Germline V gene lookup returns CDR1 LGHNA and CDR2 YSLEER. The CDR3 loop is CASSQGRTLGHEQYF. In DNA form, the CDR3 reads TGCGCCAGCAGCCAAGGGCGGACACTAGGACACGAGCAGTACTTC.

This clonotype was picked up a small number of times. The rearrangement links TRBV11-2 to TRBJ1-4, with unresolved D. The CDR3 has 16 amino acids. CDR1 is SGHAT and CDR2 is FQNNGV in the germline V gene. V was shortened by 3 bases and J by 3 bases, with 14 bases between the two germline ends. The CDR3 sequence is CASSFNPGLANEKLFF. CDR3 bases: TGTGCCAGCAGCTTTAATCCCGGGCTGGCTAATGAAAAACTGTTTTTT. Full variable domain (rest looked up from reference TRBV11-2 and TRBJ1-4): EAGVAQSPRYKIIEKRQSVAFWCNPISGHATLYWYQQILGQGPKLLIQFQNNGVVDDSQLPKDRFSAERLKGVDSTLKIQPAKLEDSAVYLCASSFNPGLANEKLFFGSGTQLSVL.

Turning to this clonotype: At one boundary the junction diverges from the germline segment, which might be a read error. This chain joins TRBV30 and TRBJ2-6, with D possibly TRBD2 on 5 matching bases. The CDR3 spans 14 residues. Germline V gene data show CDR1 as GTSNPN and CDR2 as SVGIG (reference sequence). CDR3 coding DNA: TGTGTCTGGATGGCGGGCCTTAGGACCAACGTCCTGACTTTC. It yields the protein CVWMAGLRTNVLTF.

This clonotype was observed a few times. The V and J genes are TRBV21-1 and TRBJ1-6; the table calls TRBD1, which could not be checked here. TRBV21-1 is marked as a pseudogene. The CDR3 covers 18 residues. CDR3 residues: CASSKEPSGTGMYSPLHF. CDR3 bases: TGTGCCAGCAGCAAAGAGCCGTCCGGGACAGGGATGTATTCACCCCTCCACTTT.

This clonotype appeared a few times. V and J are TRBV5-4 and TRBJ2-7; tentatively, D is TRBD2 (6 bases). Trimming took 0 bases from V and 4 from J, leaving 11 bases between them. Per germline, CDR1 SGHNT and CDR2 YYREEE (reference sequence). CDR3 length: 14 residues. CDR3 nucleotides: TGTGCCAGCAGCTTGGGGTGGGAGGAGTACGAGCAGTACTTC. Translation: CASSLGWEEYEQYF.